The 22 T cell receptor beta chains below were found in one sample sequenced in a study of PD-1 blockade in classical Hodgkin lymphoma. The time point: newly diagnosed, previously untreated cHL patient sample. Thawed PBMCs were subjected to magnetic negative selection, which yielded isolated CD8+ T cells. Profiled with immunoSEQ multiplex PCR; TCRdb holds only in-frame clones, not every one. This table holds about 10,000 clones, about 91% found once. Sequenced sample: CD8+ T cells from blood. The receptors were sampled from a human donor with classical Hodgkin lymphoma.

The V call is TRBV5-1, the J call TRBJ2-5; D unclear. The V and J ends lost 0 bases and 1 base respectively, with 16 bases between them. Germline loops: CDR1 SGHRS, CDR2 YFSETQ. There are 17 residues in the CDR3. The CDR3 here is CASSLGSPHGPQETQYF. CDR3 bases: TGCGCCAGCAGCTTGGGTAGCCCCCACGGCCCCCAAGAGACCCAGTACTTC.

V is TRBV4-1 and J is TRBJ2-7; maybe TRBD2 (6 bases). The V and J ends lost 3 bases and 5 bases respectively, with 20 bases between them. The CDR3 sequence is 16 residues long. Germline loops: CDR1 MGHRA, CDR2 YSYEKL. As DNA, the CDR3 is TGCGCCAGCAGCCACCAGCGACTAGGGCCGCCGGACGAGCAGTACTTC. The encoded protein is CASSHQRLGPPDEQYF.

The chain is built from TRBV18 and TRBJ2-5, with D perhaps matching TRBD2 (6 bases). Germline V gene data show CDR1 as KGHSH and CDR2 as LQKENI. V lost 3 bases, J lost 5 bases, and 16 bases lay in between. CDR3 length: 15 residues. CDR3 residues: CASSPRPSDRETQYF. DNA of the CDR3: TGTGCCAGCTCACCCCGACCTAGCGACCGGGAGACCCAGTACTTC.

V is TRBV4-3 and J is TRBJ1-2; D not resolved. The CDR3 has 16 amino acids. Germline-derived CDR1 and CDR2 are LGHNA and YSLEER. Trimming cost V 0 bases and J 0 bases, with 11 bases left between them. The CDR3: CASSQELDITNYGYTF. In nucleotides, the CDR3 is TGCGCCAGCAGCCAAGAATTAGACATAACTAACTATGGCTACACCTTC.

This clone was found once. CDR3 coding DNA: TGCGCCAGCAGCCAAGACTCGTCTAGCGGGAGTGTCACCTACGAGCAGTACTTC. Translation gives CASSQDSSSGSVTYEQYF. The chain combines TRBV4-1 with TRBJ2-7, with 10 bases that match TRBD2. CDR3 length equals 18 residues. Losses at the gene ends were 0 bases for V and 2 bases for J; bases not matched to a gene: 10. Looked up from germline, CDR1 is MGHRA and CDR2 is YSYEKL.

The CDR3: CASSDITGSYTGELFF. The CDR3 nucleotides are TGCGCCAGCAGTGATATCACAGGGTCATACACCGGGGAGCTGTTTTTT. The chain joins TRBV10-2 to TRBJ2-2, with a possible D match to TRBD1 (6 bases). V lost 3 bases to trimming and J lost 3 bases, with 14 bases between them. This CDR3 has 16 amino acids. Germline-derived CDR1 and CDR2 are WSHSY and SAAADI.

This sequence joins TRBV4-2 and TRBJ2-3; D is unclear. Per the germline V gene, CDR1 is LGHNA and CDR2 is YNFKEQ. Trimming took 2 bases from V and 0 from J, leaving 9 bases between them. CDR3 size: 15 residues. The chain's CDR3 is CASSQFYMSTDTQYF. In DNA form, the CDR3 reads TGTGCCAGCAGCCAATTCTACATGAGCACAGATACGCAGTATTTT.

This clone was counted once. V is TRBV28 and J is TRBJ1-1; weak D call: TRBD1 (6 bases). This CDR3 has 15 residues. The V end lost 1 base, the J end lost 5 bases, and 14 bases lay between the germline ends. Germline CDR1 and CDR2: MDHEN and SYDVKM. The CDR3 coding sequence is TGTGCCAGCAGTTTATTACCGACAGGAGGAACTGAAGCTTTCTTT. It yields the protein CASSLLPTGGTEAFF.

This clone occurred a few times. The CDR3 is CASSHADGTDYGYTF. The CDR3, as DNA: TGCGCCAGCAGCCACGCCGACGGGACCGACTATGGCTACACCTTC. The genes are TRBV4-1 and TRBJ1-2; D is perhaps TRBD1 (5 bases). CDR3 length: 15 amino acids. V lost 3 bases, J lost 3 bases, and 14 bases lay in between. The germline gives CDR1 MGHRA, CDR2 YSYEKL.

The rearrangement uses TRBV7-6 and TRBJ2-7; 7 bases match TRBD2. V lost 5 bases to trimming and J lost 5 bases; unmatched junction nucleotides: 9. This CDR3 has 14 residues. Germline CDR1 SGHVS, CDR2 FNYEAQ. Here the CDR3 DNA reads TGTGCCAGCAGCCCTCGACTAGCTTCCAACGAGCAGTACTTC. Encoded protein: CASSPRLASNEQYF.

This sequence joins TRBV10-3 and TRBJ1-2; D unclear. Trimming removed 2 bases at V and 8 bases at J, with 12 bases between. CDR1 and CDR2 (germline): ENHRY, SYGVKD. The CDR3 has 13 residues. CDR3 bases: TGTGCCATCAGTGAGGGACCCCATATCGGCTACACCTTC. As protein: CAISEGPHIGYTF.

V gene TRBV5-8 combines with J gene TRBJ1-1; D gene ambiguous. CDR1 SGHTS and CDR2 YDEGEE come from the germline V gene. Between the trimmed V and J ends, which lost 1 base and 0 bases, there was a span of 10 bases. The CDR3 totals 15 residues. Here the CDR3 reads CASSLRWEMNTEAFF. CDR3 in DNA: TGTGCCAGCAGCTTGAGATGGGAGATGAACACTGAAGCTTTCTTT.

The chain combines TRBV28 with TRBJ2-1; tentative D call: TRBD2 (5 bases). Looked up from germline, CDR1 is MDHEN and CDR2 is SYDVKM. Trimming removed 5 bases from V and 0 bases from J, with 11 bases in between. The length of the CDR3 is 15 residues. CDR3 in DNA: TGTGCCAGCAGTCCCCGTCGGGGCTCCTACAATGAGCAGTTCTTC. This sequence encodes CASSPRRGSYNEQFF.

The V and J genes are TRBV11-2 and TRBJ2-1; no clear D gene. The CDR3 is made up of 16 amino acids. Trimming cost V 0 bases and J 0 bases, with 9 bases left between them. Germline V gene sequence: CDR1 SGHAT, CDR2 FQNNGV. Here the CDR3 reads CASSLDPGSSYNEQFF. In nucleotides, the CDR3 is TGTGCCAGCAGCTTAGATCCCGGAAGCTCCTACAATGAGCAGTTCTTC.

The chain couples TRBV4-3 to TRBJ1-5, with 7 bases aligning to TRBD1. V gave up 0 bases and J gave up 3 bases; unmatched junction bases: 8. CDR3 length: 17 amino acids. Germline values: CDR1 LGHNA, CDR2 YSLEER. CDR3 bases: TGCGCCAGCAGCCAAGATGTTTCAGGGGGGCTCAATCAGCCCCAGCATTTT. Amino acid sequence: CASSQDVSGGLNQPQHF.

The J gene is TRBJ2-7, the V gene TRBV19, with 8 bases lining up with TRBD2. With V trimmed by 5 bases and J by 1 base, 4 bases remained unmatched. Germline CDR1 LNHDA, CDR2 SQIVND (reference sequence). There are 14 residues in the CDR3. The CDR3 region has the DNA TGTGCCAGTAGTGCGGCGGGAGGTTCCTACGAGCAGTACTTC. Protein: CASSAAGGSYEQYF.

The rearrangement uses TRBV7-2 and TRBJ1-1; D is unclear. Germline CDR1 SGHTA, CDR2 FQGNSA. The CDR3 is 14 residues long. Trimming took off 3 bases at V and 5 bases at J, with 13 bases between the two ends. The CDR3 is CASSFAGGYTEAFF. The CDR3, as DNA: TGTGCCAGCAGCTTTGCCGGTGGTTATACTGAAGCTTTCTTT.

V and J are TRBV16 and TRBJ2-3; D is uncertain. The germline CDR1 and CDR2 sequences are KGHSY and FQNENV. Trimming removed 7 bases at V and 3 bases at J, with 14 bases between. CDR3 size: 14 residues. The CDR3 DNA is TGTGCCAGCACCCCCCATGGGGAAACAGATACGCAGTATTTT. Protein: CASTPHGETDTQYF.

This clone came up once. The CDR3: CASSPPPVSGANVLTF. The CDR3 coding sequence is TGTGCCAGCTCACCCCCTCCGGTGTCTGGGGCCAACGTCCTGACTTTC. The chain employs TRBV18 and TRBJ2-6; D is ambiguous. The germline V gene encodes CDR1 KGHSH and CDR2 LQKENI. CDR3 size: 16 residues. With 3 bases removed from V and 1 base from J, the gap between germline ends came to 10 bases.

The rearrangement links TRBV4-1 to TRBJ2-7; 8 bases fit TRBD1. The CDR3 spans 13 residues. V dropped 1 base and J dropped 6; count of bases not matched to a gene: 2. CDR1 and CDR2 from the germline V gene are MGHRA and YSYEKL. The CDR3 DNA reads TGCGCCAGCAGCCAAGTCCAGGGGGCCGAGCAGTACTTC. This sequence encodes CASSQVQGAEQYF.

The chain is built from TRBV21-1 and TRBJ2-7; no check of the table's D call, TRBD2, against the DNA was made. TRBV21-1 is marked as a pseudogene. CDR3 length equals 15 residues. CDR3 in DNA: TGTGCCAGCGTCCCGGCGGGACTCGGGGTCTACGAGCAGTACTTC. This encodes CASVPAGLGVYEQYF.

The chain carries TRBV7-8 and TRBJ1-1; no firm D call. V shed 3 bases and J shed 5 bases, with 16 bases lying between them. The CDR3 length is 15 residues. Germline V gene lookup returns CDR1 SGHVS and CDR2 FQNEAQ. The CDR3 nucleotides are TGTGCCAGCAGCTTGGATTCAGGATCTCGAACTGAAGCTTTCTTT. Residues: CASSLDSGSRTEAFF.